This TCR beta chain was identified in a study of blood T cells in healthy people across ages. Primed by a sample-barcoded 5' primer and a J-beta primer mix, a second PCR proceeded for about 6 to 11 cycles. The template-switch adaptor, which had 12 random nucleotides, put a tag on each cDNA molecule. Each CDR3 protein gets one entry after TCRdb re-called the 5' RACE reads with MiXCR. The sample includes approximately 600,000 distinct CDR3 sequences, 58% of them seen just once. The CDR3 has 14 amino acids. V was shortened by 1 base and J by 9 bases, with 13 bases between the two germline ends. Germline V lookup: CDR1 SGHVS, CDR2 FNYEAQ.

What was sequenced was blood. This rearrangement joins TRBV7-6 to TRBJ2-1; no firm D call. This receptor was obtained from a man aged 55 to 70 in good health. The CDR3 bases are TGTGCCAGCAGCTTAGAAGGCACAGTCGGTGAGCAGTTCTTC. Translation: CASSLEGTVGEQFF.